The source of this T cell receptor (beta chain) is a study of CD8 T cells in Susac syndrome. Points from the study as a whole: The greatest CD8+ clonal expansion in Susac occurred in TEMRA cells and in active patients.

The authors reverse transcribed about 0.5 to 1 ug RNA with random hexamers. In TCRdb, the immunoSEQ multiplex PCR reads were re-called with MiXCR into one record per CDR3 protein. This sample has 95,000 to 150,000 distinct CDR3 sequences, with 85% to 95% found just once. Recently defined diagnostic criteria classed the Susac syndrome patients as definite or probable. The CD8+ and CD4+ T cells were negatively isolated, with the TEMRA cells enriched by FACS. On this clonotype itself: The antigen is not known.

This receptor was identified in a human donor with Susac syndrome. Material for sequencing was CD8+ T cells from PBMCs.

As DNA, the CDR3 is TGCAGTGCTAGAGATCCGGTGGGGGAGGCCTACAATGAGCAGTTCTTC. Amino acid sequence: CSARDPVGEAYNEQFF. This chain links TRBV20-1 with TRBJ2-1; tentative D call: TRBD2 (6 bases). CDR3 size: 16 residues. Germline V gene lookup returns CDR1 DFQATT and CDR2 SNEGSKA (reference sequence). The V and J ends lost 0 bases and 2 bases respectively, with 14 bases between them.